A single sample gave rise to the 27 T cell receptor beta chains below, sequenced in a study of T cell responses to AZD1222 COVID-19 vaccine. Assay: immunoSEQ multiplex PCR; the TCRdb copy retains only in-frame clones and omits some. The sample has roughly 180,000 clones, roughly 92% seen once. The specimen was peripheral blood, collected on day 0 of AZD1222 vaccination. Receptors originate from an adult in good health.

This clone was counted a single time. The chain couples TRBV4-1 to TRBJ2-2, with 7 nucleotides matching TRBD1. J gave up 2 bases and V 4 bases, and 4 bases lay outside the gene matches. Per germline, CDR1 MGHRA and CDR2 YSYEKL. The CDR3 is 15 amino acids. The CDR3 here is CASSPRQGNTGELFF. In DNA form, the CDR3 reads TGCGCCAGCAGCCCGAGACAGGGTAACACCGGGGAGCTGTTTTTT.

This chain connects TRBV4-1 to TRBJ2-1; 14 bases map to TRBD2. J gave up 10 bases and V 4 bases, and 12 bases lay outside the gene matches. The germline gives CDR1 MGHRA, CDR2 YSYEKL. There are 17 residues in the CDR3. The CDR3 region has the DNA TGCGCCAGCAGCCGTCTTCCGGGACTAGCGGGAGTGTGGGAGCAGTTCTTC. It is translated as CASSRLPGLAGVWEQFF.

This chain joins TRBV6-5 and TRBJ2-7, with 8 bases lining up with TRBD1. CDR1 MNHEY and CDR2 SVGAGI come from the germline V gene. The CDR3 extends over 14 amino acids. With 5 bases clipped from V and 4 bases from J, the junction kept 7 bases outside the gene matches. The CDR3 reads CASSPQGVPYEQYF. As DNA, the CDR3 is TGTGCCAGCAGTCCACAGGGGGTCCCTTACGAGCAGTACTTC.

The genes are TRBV11-3 and TRBJ2-1; D uncertain. The germline V and J ends were trimmed by 5 bases and 5 bases, with 7 bases remaining between them. This CDR3 is built from 12 residues. Per the germline V gene, CDR1 is SGHNT and CDR2 is YENEEA. The CDR3 reads CASSPRNNEQFF. CDR3 nucleotides: TGTGCCAGCAGCCCCCGGAACAATGAGCAGTTCTTC.

The table lists this clone with a few counts. The chain recombines TRBV24-1 with TRBJ1-5; unclear D gene. CDR3 size: 12 residues. With 2 bases removed from V and 5 bases from J, the gap between germline ends came to 3 bases. CDR1 KGHDR and CDR2 SFDVKD come from the germline V gene. The CDR3 loop reads CATSDSDQPQHF. In DNA, the CDR3 is TGTGCCACCAGTGATTCCGATCAGCCCCAGCATTTT.

V gene TRBV5-1 combines with J gene TRBJ2-1, with D perhaps TRBD2 (6 bases). The CDR3 loop spans 15 amino acids. CDR1 and CDR2 (germline): SGHRS, YFSETQ. Trimming left V 6 bases short and J 8 bases short, with 21 bases between. DNA of the CDR3: TGCGCCAGCATCCCAGCCGTAGCGAGCGGGCATGAGCAGTTCTTC. It translates to CASIPAVASGHEQFF.

The chain combines TRBV6-5 with TRBJ1-1; maybe TRBD1 (6 bases). The CDR3 spans 15 residues. With 6 bases removed from V and 3 bases from J, the gap between germline ends came to 17 bases. Germline V gene data show CDR1 as MNHEY and CDR2 as SVGAGI. The CDR3, as DNA: TGTGCCAGCAGGCCCCCGCCGGGGGCGTACACTGAAGCTTTCTTT. It encodes CASRPPPGAYTEAFF.

The chain joins TRBV18 to TRBJ2-7, with 11 bases fitting TRBD1. In germline, CDR1 is KGHSH, CDR2 LQKENI. CDR3 size: 20 residues. Trimming cost V 2 bases and J 3 bases; bases outside gene matches: 18. CDR3 sequence reads: CASSPGSSGRGQGAVYEQYF. The CDR3 DNA reads TGTGCCAGCTCACCAGGGTCCTCCGGAAGAGGACAGGGGGCGGTCTACGAGCAGTACTTC.

The chain combines TRBV12-3 or TRBV12-4 with TRBJ2-7; a weak D match, TRBD1 (5 bases). The CDR3 totals 13 residues. Trimming pared 5 bases from V and 3 bases from J, leaving 11 bases between. CDR3 sequence reads: CASSPRQFYEQYF. The CDR3 bases are TGTGCCAGCAGTCCAAGACAGTTCTACGAGCAGTACTTC.

This sequence joins TRBV27 and TRBJ1-1; D might be TRBD1 (6 bases). Trimming shortened V by 5 bases and J by 3 bases, and 13 bases separated the two germline ends. This CDR3 is built from 14 residues. CDR1 is MNHEY, CDR2 SMNVEV, per germline (reference sequence). The DNA for the CDR3 is TGTGCCAGCAGTAGGAGGGGGGCCTACACTGAAGCTTTCTTT. Translation gives CASSRRGAYTEAFF.

This clone was detected a few times. The rearrangement joins TRBV2 to TRBJ2-2; 9 nucleotides line up with TRBD1. The junction had 11 bases not matched to a gene; V was cut back by 11 bases and J by 1 base. This CDR3 has 16 residues. Germline lookup yields CDR1 SNHLY and CDR2 FYNNEI. This CDR3 reads CAGHQPGQGNTGELFF. The CDR3 DNA sequence: TGTGCCGGACACCAACCGGGACAGGGGAACACCGGGGAGCTGTTTTTT.

The chain uses TRBV27 and TRBJ2-1, with 7 positions matching TRBD1. Germline trimming cut 5 bases from V and 11 bases from J; bases unmatched to any gene: 3. Germline V gene data show CDR1 as MNHEY and CDR2 as SMNVEV (reference sequence). The CDR3 consists of 11 residues. CDR3 in DNA: TGTGCCAGCAGTGACAGGGAGCAGCAGTTCTTC. This gives the protein CASSDREQQFF.

This chain connects TRBV25-1 to TRBJ1-2; D remains ambiguous. The length of the CDR3 is 17 residues. Deletions cut 0 bases from V and 3 bases from J, with 17 bases between. Per germline, CDR1 MGHDK and CDR2 SYGVNS. The CDR3 region has the DNA TGTGCCAGCAGTGAATATAGAGGCCGGAGAGGAGACTATGGCTACACCTTC. It yields the protein CASSEYRGRRGDYGYTF.

J is TRBJ2-7 and V is TRBV5-1; D is unresolved. Deletions cut 4 bases from V and 0 bases from J, with 20 bases between. CDR1 SGHRS and CDR2 YFSETQ come from the germline V gene. CDR3 length equals 17 residues. Here the CDR3 DNA reads TGCGCCAGCAGCCCAAATAGTAGGGTCCGGAGCTCCTACGAGCAGTACTTC. It is translated as CASSPNSRVRSSYEQYF. Complete variable domain (other parts from reference TRBV5-1 and TRBJ2-7): KAGVTQTPRYLIKTRGQQVTLSCSPISGHRSVSWYQQTPGQGLQFLFEYFSETQRNKGNFPGRFSGRQFSNSRSEMNVSTLELGDSALYLCASSPNSRVRSSYEQYFGPGTRLTVT.

The V and J genes are TRBV7-3 and TRBJ2-1; D is unclear. V lost 5 bases to trimming and J lost 2 bases, with 13 bases between them. The germline V gene has CDR1 SGHTA and CDR2 FQGTGA. The CDR3 totals 15 residues. The CDR3 nucleotides are TGTGCCAGCAGCCCTAACTATCTCGCCTACAATGAGCAGTTCTTC. The encoded protein is CASSPNYLAYNEQFF. Full variable domain (outside the CDR3, taken from reference TRBV7-3 and TRBJ2-1): GAGVSQTPSNKVTEKGKYVELRCDPISGHTALYWYRQSLGQGPEFLIYFQGTGAADDSGLPNDRFFAVRPEGSVSTLKIQRTERGDSAVYLCASSPNYLAYNEQFFGPGTRLTVL.

The chain carries TRBV12-5 and TRBJ2-7, with 7 bases identical to TRBD1. In germline, CDR1 is LGHNT, CDR2 FRNRAP. Trimming took 6 bases from V and 1 from J; bases not matched to a gene: 6. This CDR3 spans 14 amino acids. CDR3 loop: CASGPTGPSYEQYF. CDR3 nucleotide sequence: TGTGCTAGTGGCCCGACAGGGCCTTCCTACGAGCAGTACTTC.

This clone was observed once. The chain links TRBV5-4 to TRBJ1-2; D is undetermined. Trimming left V 0 bases short and J 8 bases short, with 17 bases between. CDR3 length: 15 residues. CDR1 and CDR2 from the germline V gene are SGHNT and YYREEE (reference sequence). The CDR3 loop reads CASSLAGVSRVGYTF. The CDR3 nucleotides are TGTGCCAGCAGCTTGGCCGGAGTGAGCCGGGTGGGCTACACCTTC.

The V and J genes are TRBV12-3 or TRBV12-4 and TRBJ2-1, with no clear D. The CDR3 has 11 amino acids. V was pared by 5 bases and J by 6 bases, with 5 bases between. The DNA for the CDR3 is TGTGCCAGCAGTACCCTCAATGAGCAGTTCTTC. Its protein product is CASSTLNEQFF.

The rearrangement joins TRBV6-5 to TRBJ1-2; D ambiguous. Trimming left V 0 bases short and J 7 bases short, with 9 bases between. CDR3 length equals 13 residues. Germline assignment: CDR1 MNHEY and CDR2 SVGAGI. The CDR3 bases are TGTGCCAGCAGTTACTCGGAGGCCCGTGGCTACACCTTC. Encoded protein: CASSYSEARGYTF.

The V gene is TRBV18, the J gene TRBJ2-2; TRBD2 matches at 8 bases. In germline, CDR1 is KGHSH, CDR2 LQKENI. CDR3 length: 14 amino acids. The V and J ends lost 5 bases and 2 bases, in that order; junction bases with no gene match: 1. The CDR3 loop is CASSSGRNTGELFF. In DNA form, the CDR3 reads TGTGCCAGCTCAAGCGGGAGAAACACCGGGGAGCTGTTTTTT.

The chain carries TRBV29-1 and TRBJ1-5; no clear D gene. V was cut by 6 bases and J by 5 bases, with 14 bases left in between. The germline V gene encodes CDR1 SQVTM and CDR2 ANQGSEA. The CDR3 is 13 amino acids. CDR3 sequence reads: CSVGLGLDQPQHF. Here the CDR3 DNA reads TGCAGCGTGGGTCTTGGTCTTGATCAGCCCCAGCATTTT.

The chain has TRBV2 and TRBJ2-7; a weak D match, TRBD1 (6 bases). The CDR3 runs 17 residues. V dropped 7 bases and J dropped 1 base, with 23 bases sitting between them. CDR1 SNHLY and CDR2 FYNNEI come from the germline V gene. The CDR3 sequence: CASTIDRIRDNSYEQYF. CDR3 DNA sequence: TGTGCCAGCACCATAGACAGGATCCGGGACAATTCCTACGAGCAGTACTTC.

The genes are TRBV19 and TRBJ1-2; D not resolved. Germline V gene lookup returns CDR1 LNHDA and CDR2 SQIVND (reference sequence). The length of the CDR3 is 10 residues. Trimming pared 10 bases from V and 5 bases from J, leaving 8 bases between. The CDR3 is CATSDYGYTF. The CDR3 coding sequence is TGTGCCACCTCAGATTATGGCTACACCTTC.

The chain recombines TRBV27 with TRBJ1-4; D unclear. V lost 4 bases and J 8 bases, leaving 14 bases between the germline ends. This CDR3 region has 14 residues. Germline V CDR1 and CDR2: MNHEY, SMNVEV (reference sequence). CDR3 DNA sequence: TGTGCCAGCAGTTCCGATTTAAGCAGGGAAAAACTGTTTTTT. It yields the protein CASSSDLSREKLFF. Filled out from reference TRBV27 and TRBJ1-4, the complete variable domain reads EAQVTQNPRYLITVTGKKLTVTCSQNMNHEYMSWYRQDPGLGLRQIYYSMNVEVTDKGDVPEGYKVSRKEKRNFPLILESPSPNQTSLYFCASSSDLSREKLFFGSGTQLSVL.

This chain joins TRBV3-1 (or the pseudogene TRBV3-2) and TRBJ2-7; 7 bases are shared with TRBD2. The CDR3 contains 15 residues. After removal of 1 base from V and 4 bases from J, the junction contained 7 bases not matched to a gene. The germline V gene has CDR1 LGHDT and CDR2 YNNKEL (reference sequence). CDR3 nucleotide sequence: TGTGCCAGCAGCCAAGTTGGGCGGGAGAAATACGAGCAGTACTTC. Translation gives CASSQVGREKYEQYF.

The CDR3 spells CASRVSSPSRGYTF. The DNA for the CDR3 is TGTGCCAGTAGGGTCTCGTCGCCCTCGCGGGGCTACACCTTC. This sequence joins TRBV19 and TRBJ1-2, with unresolved D. Trimming removed 6 bases at V and 8 bases at J, with 19 bases between. CDR1 is LNHDA, CDR2 SQIVND, per germline (reference sequence). The CDR3 contains 14 residues.

This chain uses TRBV12-3 or TRBV12-4 with TRBJ1-2; no firm D call. This CDR3 is 11 amino acids long. Trimming cost V 5 bases and J 5 bases, with 6 bases left between them. CDR3 protein: CASSIGYGYTF. The CDR3 DNA reads as TGTGCCAGCAGTATCGGGTATGGCTACACCTTC.